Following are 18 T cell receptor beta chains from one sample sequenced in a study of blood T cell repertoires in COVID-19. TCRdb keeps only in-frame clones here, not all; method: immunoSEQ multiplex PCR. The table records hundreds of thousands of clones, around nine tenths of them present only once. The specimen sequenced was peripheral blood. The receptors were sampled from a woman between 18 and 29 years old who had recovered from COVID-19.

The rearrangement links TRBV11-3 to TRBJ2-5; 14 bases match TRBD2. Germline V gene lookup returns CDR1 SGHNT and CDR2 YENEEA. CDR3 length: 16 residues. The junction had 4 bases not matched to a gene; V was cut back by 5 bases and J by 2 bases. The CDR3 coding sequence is TGTGCCAGCAGCCCGGGACTAGCGGGAGTACAAGAGACCCAGTACTTC. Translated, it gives CASSPGLAGVQETQYF.

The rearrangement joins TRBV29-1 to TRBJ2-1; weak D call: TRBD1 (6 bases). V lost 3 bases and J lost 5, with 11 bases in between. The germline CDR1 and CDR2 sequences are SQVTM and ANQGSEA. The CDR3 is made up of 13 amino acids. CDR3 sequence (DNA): TGCAGCGTTGAGAAGGGGGAGAACAATGAGCAGTTCTTC. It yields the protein CSVEKGENNEQFF.

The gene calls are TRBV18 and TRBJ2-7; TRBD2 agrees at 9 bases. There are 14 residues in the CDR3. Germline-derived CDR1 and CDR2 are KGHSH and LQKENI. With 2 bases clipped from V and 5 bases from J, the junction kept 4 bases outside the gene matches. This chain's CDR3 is CASSPWTSEHEQYV. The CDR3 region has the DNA TGTGCCAGCTCACCATGGACTAGCGAACACGAGCAGTACGTC.

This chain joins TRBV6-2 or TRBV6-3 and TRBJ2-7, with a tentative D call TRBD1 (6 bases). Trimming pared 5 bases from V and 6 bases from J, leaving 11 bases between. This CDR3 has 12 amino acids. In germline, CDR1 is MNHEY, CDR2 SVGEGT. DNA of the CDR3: TGTGCCAGCAGTACACAGGGACGCGAGCAGTACGTC. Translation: CASSTQGREQYV.

In DNA, the CDR3 is TGTGCCAGCAGTTACTCGAAGAGGGAGGTCTTAAACACCGGGGAGCTGTTTTTT. Translating gives CASSYSKREVLNTGELFF. The chain uses TRBV6-2 or TRBV6-3 and TRBJ2-2; TRBD2 might be the D (6 bases). V was clipped by 0 bases and J by 2 bases, with 16 bases between them. Per the germline V gene, CDR1 is MNHEY and CDR2 is SVGEGT. The CDR3 totals 18 residues.

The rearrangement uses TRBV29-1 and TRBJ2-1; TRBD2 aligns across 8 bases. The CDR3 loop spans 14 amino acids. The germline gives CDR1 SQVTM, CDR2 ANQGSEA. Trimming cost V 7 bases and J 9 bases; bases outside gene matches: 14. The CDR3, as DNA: TGCAGCGCCTCATTAGCGGGAATCCGTAGTGAGCAGTTCTTC. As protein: CSASLAGIRSEQFF.

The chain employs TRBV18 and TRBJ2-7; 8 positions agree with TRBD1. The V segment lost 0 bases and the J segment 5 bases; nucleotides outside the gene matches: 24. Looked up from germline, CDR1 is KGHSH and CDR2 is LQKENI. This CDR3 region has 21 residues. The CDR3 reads CASSPPPRGPHGAPRGNEQYV. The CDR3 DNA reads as TGTGCCAGCTCACCACCGCCCAGGGGGCCCCACGGTGCTCCCCGTGGTAACGAGCAGTACGTC.

The DNA for the CDR3 is TGCGCCAGCAGCCTTCACTATGTGGCGAACACTGAAGCTTTCTTT. Translation: CASSLHYVANTEAFF. This chain connects TRBV4-3 to TRBJ1-1; D unresolved. CDR3 length equals 15 residues. Germline assignment: CDR1 LGHNA and CDR2 YSLEER. Between the trimmed V and J ends, which lost 4 bases and 1 base, there was a span of 13 bases.

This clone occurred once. CDR3 nucleotide sequence: TGTGCCAGCAGCTGGACAGGGAATAGCAATCAGCCCCAGCATTTT. It encodes CASSWTGNSNQPQHF. The chain recombines TRBV5-8 with TRBJ1-5; 8 bases map to TRBD1. J gave up 0 bases and V 3 bases, and 2 bases lay outside the gene matches. CDR3 length equals 15 residues. Germline values: CDR1 SGHTS, CDR2 YDEGEE.

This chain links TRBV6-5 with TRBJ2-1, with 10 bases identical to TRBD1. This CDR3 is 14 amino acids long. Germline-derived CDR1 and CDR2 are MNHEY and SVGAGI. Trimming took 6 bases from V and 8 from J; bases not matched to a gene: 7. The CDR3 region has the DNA TGTGCCAGCAGCTCCGGGACAGGGGCACATGAGCAGTTCTTC. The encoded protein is CASSSGTGAHEQFF.

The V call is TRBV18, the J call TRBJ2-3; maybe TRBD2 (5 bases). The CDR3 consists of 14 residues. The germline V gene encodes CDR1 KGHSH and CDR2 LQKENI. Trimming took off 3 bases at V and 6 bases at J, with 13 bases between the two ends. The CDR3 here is CASSPLPSGDTQYF. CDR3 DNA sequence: TGTGCCAGCTCACCTCTCCCAAGCGGCGATACGCAGTATTTT.

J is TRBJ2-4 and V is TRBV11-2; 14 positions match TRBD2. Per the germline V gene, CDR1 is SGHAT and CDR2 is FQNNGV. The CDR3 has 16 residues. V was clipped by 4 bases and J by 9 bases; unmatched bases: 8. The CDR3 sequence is CASSSRLAGGRIIQYF. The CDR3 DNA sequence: TGTGCCAGCAGCTCTAGACTAGCGGGAGGGCGGATCATTCAGTACTTC.

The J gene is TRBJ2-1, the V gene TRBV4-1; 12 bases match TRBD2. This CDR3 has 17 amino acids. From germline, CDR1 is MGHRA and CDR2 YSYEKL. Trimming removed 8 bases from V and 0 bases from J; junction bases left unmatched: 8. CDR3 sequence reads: CASVGLAGSVSYNEQFF. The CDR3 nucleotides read TGCGCCAGCGTTGGACTAGCGGGGTCTGTCTCCTACAATGAGCAGTTCTTC.

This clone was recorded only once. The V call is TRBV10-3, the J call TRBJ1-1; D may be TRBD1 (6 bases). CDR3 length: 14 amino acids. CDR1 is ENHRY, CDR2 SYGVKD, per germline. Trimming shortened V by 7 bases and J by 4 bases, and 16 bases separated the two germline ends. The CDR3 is CAINRDGPPTEAFF. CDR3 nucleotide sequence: TGTGCCATCAACAGGGACGGCCCCCCCACTGAAGCTTTCTTT.

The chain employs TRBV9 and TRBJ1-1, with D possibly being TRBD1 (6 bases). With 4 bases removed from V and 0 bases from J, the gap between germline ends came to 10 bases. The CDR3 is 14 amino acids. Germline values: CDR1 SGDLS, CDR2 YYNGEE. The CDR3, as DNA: TGTGCCAGCAGCATGGACAGTATGAACACTGAAGCTTTCTTT. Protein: CASSMDSMNTEAFF.

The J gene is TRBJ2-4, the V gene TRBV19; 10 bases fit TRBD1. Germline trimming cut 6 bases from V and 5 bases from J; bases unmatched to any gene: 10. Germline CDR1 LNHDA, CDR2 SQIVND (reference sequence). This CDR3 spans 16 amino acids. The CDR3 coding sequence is TGTGCCAGTAGCTATAGAGTCGGGACAGGGGAAAACATTCAGTACTTC. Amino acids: CASSYRVGTGENIQYF.

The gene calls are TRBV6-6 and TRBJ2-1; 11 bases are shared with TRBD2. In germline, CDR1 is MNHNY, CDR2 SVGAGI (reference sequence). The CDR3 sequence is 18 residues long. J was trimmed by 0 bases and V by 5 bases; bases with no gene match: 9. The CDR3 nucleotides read TGTGCCAGCAGTCACGGGACTAGCGGTTTGAGCTCCTACAATGAGCAGTTCTTC. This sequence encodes CASSHGTSGLSSYNEQFF.

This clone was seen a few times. The CDR3, as DNA: TGTGCCAGCAGATATGGTAGCACAGGGTACACTGAAGCTTTCTTT. This gives the protein CASRYGSTGYTEAFF. The V gene is TRBV5-6, the J gene TRBJ1-1, with D perhaps TRBD1 (6 bases). V was trimmed by 5 bases and J by 3 bases, leaving 17 bases between them. Germline V gene lookup returns CDR1 SGHDT and CDR2 YYEEEE. The CDR3 sequence is 15 residues long.